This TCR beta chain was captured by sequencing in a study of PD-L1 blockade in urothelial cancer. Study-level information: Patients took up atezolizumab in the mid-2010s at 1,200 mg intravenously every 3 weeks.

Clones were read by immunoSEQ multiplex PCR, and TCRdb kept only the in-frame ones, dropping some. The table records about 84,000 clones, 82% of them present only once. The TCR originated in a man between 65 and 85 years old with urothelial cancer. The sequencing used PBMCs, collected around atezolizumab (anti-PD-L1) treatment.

The CDR3: CASGTSGGETDTQYF. CDR3 nucleotides: TGTGCCAGCGGAACTAGCGGGGGGGAAACAGATACGCAGTATTTT. The chain recombines TRBV28 with TRBJ2-3; 13 positions match TRBD2. CDR3 length: 15 amino acids. V lost 8 bases, J lost 3 bases, and 5 bases stayed unmatched. Germline CDR1 MDHEN, CDR2 SYDVKM.